This TCR beta chain was found in a study of T cells in Graves' hyperthyroidism and ophthalmopathy. TCR beta CDR3 regions were amplified from RNA. HTBI primers were employed in a first-round RT-PCR of the TCR CDR3. TCRdb fed the multiplex PCR reads into MiXCR, producing one record per CDR3 protein. The sample consists of about 360,000 distinct CDR3 sequences, 13% of them appearing once. V was cut by 5 bases and J by 8 bases, with 10 bases left in between. CDR1 is MNHNS, CDR2 SASEGT, per germline. The CDR3 is 13 residues long. J is TRBJ1-6 and V is TRBV6-1; TRBD1 might be the D (5 bases). Material: blood. The clonotype was recovered from a woman between 18 and 29 years old with Graves' hyperthyroidism. CDR3 in DNA: TGTGCCAGCAGTAACCTGGGGGATTCACCCCTCCACTTT. Amino acids: CASSNLGDSPLHF.